This T cell receptor (beta chain) is drawn from a study of T cell changes during pregnancy in multiple sclerosis. Only in-frame clones appear in the TCRdb table, and some are missing; sequencing was by immunoSEQ multiplex PCR. The data hold approximately 70,000 clones, with around nine tenths observed a single time. CDR1 and CDR2 (germline): MRHNA, SNTAGT. This CDR3 spans 15 amino acids. Trimming shortened V by 0 bases and J by 5 bases, and 13 bases separated the two germline ends. Sequenced here: peripheral blood, sampled in the first trimester of pregnancy. This chain connects TRBV6-4 to TRBJ2-5; no definite D call. The receptor was derived from a female donor in good health, enrolled as a control in a pregnancy study. The CDR3 nucleotides are TGTGCCAGCAGTGACTCAGTGAGGTGTTCGGAGACCCAGTACTTC. Its translation is CASSDSVRCSETQYF.